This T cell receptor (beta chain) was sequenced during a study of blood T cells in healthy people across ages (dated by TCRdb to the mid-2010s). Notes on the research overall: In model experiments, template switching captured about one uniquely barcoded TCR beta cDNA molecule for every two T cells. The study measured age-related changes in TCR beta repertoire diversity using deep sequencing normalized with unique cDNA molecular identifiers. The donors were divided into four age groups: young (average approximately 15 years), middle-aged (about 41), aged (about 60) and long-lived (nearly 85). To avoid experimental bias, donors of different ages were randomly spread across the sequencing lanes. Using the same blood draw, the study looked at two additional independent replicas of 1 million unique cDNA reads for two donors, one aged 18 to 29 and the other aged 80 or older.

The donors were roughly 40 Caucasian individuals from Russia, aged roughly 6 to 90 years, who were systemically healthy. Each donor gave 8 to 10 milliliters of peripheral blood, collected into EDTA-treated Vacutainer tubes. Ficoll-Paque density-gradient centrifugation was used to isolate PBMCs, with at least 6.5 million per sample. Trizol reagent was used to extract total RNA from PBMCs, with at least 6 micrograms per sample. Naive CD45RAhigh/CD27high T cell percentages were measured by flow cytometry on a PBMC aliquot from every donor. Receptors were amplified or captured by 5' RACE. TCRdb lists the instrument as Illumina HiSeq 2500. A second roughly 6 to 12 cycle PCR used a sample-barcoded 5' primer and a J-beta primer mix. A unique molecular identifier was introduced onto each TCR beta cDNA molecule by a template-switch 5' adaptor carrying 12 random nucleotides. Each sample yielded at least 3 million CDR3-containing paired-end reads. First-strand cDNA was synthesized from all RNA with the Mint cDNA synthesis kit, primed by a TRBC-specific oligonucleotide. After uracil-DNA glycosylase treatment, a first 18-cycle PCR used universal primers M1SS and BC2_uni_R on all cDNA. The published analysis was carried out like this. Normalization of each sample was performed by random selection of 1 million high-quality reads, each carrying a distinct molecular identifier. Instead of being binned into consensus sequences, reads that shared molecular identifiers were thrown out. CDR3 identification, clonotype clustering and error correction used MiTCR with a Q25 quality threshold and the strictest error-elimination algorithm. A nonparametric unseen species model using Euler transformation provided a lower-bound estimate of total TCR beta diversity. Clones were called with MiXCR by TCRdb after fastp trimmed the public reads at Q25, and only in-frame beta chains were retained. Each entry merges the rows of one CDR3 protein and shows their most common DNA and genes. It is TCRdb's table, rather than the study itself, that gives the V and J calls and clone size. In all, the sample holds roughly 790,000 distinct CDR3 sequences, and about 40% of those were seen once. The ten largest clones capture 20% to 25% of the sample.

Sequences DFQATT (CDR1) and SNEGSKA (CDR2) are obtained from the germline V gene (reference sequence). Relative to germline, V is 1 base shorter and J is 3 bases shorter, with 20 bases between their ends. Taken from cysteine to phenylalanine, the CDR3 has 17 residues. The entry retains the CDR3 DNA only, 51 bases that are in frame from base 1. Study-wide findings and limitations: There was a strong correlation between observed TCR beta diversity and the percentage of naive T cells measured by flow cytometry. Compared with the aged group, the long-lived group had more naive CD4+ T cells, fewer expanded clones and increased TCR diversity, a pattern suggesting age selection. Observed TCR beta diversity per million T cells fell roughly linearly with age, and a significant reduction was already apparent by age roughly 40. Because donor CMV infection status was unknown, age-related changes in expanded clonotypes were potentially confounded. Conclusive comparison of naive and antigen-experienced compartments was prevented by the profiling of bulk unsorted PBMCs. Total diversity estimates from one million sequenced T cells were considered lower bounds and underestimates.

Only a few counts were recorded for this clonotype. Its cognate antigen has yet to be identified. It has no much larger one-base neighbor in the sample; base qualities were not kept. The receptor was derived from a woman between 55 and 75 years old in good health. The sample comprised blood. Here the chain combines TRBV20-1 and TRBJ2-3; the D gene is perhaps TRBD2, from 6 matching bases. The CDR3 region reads CSARGPLYSGATDTQYF. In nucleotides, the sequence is TGCAGTGCTAGAGGTCCCCTCTATAGCGGAGCGACAGATACGCAGTATTTT.